What follows is one T cell receptor beta chain and its context. The record originates from a study of blood T cells in healthy people across ages. The authors ran a second PCR of roughly 6 to 12 cycles using a sample-barcoded 5' primer and a J-beta primer mix. One entry per CDR3 protein results from TCRdb running MiXCR on the 5' RACE reads. The repertoire holds more than 900,000 distinct CDR3 sequences, with roughly 24% as singletons. The length of the CDR3 is 12 residues. The germline V gene has CDR1 WSHSY and CDR2 SAAADI. The junction had 2 bases not matched to a gene; V was cut back by 0 bases and J by 12 bases. These data were also filed under a second study, of T cells of mothers and their children.

V and J are TRBV10-2 and TRBJ2-1; 7 nucleotides align to TRBD1. This TCR was sampled from a girl aged 2 to 9 in good health. Sequencing was performed on blood. The CDR3 is CASSESKGAQFF. The CDR3 bases are TGCGCCAGCAGTGAGTCGAAGGGGGCGCAGTTCTTC.